This T cell receptor (beta chain) was recovered during a study of blood T cell repertoires in COVID-19. Some clones are missing from TCRdb's copy, which holds only in-frame ones; the method was immunoSEQ multiplex PCR. The table records roughly 120,000 clones, about 79% of them present only once. The CDR3 is 16 residues long. Trimming at V came to 1 base and at J to 7 bases, leaving 7 bases not matched to a gene. Germline lookup yields CDR1 MGHRA and CDR2 YSYEKL. The chain links TRBV4-1 to TRBJ1-6, with TRBD1 identical over 7 bases. The sequencing input was peripheral blood. This receptor was obtained from an elderly woman with active or convalescent COVID-19. For the CDR3, the DNA is TGCGCCAGCAGCCAAGGGACCGCGGACAGGAATTCACCCCTCCACTTT. It is translated as CASSQGTADRNSPLHF.